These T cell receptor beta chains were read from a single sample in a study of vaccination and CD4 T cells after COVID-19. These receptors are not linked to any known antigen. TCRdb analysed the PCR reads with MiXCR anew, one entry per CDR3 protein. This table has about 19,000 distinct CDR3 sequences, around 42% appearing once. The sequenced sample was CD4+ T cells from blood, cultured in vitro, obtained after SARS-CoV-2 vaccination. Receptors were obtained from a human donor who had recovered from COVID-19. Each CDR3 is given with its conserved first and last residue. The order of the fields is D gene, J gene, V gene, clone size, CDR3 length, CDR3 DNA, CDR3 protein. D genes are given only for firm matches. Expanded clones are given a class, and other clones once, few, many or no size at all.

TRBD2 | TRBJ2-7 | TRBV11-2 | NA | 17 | TGTGCCAGCAGCCTGACTAGCGGGAACACCATTACCTACGAGCAGTACTTC | CASSLTSGNTITYEQYF
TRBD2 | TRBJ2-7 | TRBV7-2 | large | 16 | TGTGCCAGCAGCTTCGACGGGACTAGCGGAACCTACGAGCAGTACTTC | CASSFDGTSGTYEQYF
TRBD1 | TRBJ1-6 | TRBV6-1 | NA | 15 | TGTGCCAGCAGCGGGAGACAGGGACACGAGTCACCCCTCCACTTT | CASSGRQGHESPLHF
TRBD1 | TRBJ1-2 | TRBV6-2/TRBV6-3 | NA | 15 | TGTGCCAGCAGTTACTTCGACAGGGTAATGGATGGCTACACCTTC | CASSYFDRVMDGYTF
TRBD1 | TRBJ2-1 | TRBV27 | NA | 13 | TGTGCCAGCAGCTTCCGGGACAGGGTAGAGCAGTTCTTC | CASSFRDRVEQFF
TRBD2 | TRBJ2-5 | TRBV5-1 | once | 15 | TGCGCCAGCAGGGGACCCAGCGGGAGCCAAGAGACCCAGTACTTC | CASRGPSGSQETQYF
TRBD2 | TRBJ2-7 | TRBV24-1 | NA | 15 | TGTGCCACCAGTGACCCTAGCGGGAGGGTTTACGAGCAGTACTTC | CATSDPSGRVYEQYF
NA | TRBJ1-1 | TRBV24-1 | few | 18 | TGTGCCACCAGTGATTTGCGTTTCCCGAATCGTTTGAACACTGAAGCTTTCTTT | CATSDLRFPNRLNTEAFF
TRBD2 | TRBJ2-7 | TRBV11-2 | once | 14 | TGTGCCAGCAGCCTCCGGACTAGCTCGGGCGAGCAGTACTTC | CASSLRTSSGEQYF
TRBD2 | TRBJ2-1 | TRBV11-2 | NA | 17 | TGTGCCAGCAGCTTAGGACTAGCGGGGGGGGTAGAGGGTGAGCAGTTCTTC | CASSLGLAGGVEGEQFF
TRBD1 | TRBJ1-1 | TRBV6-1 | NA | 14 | TGTGCCAGCAGGGAGACAGGGAGGGACACTGAAGCTTTCTTT | CASRETGRDTEAFF
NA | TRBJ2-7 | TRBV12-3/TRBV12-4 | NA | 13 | TGTGCCAGCAGTTTAAGGCAGGTGGGCGAGCAGTACTTC | CASSLRQVGEQYF
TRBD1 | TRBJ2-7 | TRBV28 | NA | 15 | TGTGCCAGCACTCCCGGGACAGTCGGACTCTACGAGCAGTACTTC | CASTPGTVGLYEQYF
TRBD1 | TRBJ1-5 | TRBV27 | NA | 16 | TGTGCCAGCAGGGGGGGACAGAATTATAGCAATCAGCCCCAGCATTTT | CASRGGQNYSNQPQHF
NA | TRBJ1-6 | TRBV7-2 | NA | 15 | TGTGCCAGCAGCTTATCCCCAGGGGAAAATTCACCCCTCCACTTT | CASSLSPGENSPLHF
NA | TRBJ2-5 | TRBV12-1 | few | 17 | TGTGCCAGCAGCTTTGTGCGTCCTAGCGGGGGGTCAGAGACCCAGTACTTC | CASSFVRPSGGSETQYF
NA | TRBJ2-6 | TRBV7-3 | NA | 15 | TGTGCCAGCAGCTTGCAGGACTCTGGGGCCAACGTCCTGACTTTC | CASSLQDSGANVLTF
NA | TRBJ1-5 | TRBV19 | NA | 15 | TGTGCCAGTACCAGGTGGGGGGATAGCAATCAGCCCCAGCATTTT | CASTRWGDSNQPQHF
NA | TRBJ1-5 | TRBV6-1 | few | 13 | TGTGCCAGCCTAGCAGGGTTCGCTCAGCCCCAGCATTTT | CASLAGFAQPQHF
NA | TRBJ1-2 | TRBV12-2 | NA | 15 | TGTGCAAGTTCGGCGGGAGGGGATAACAACTATGGCTACACCTTC | CASSAGGDNNYGYTF
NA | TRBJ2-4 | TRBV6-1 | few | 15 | TGTGCCAGCAGTGGGGAAATTCTAGCCAAAAACATTCAGTACTTC | CASSGEILAKNIQYF
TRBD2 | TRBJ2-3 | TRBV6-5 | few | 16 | TGTGCCAGCAGTTACTCGACGGGAGGTAGCACAGATACGCAGTATTTT | CASSYSTGGSTDTQYF
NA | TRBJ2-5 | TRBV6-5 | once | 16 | TGTGCCAGCAGTTACGGCGGCAGACAGTACCAAGAGACCCAGTACTTC | CASSYGGRQYQETQYF
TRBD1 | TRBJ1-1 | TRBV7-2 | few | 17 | TGTGCCAGCAGCCAAGACAGGGGACCCTCCTTGAACACTGAAGCTTTCTTT | CASSQDRGPSLNTEAFF
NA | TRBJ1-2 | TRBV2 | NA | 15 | TGTGCCAGCAGTGAAGGGGTCGGGGGGGCCGGTGGCTACACCTTC | CASSEGVGGAGGYTF